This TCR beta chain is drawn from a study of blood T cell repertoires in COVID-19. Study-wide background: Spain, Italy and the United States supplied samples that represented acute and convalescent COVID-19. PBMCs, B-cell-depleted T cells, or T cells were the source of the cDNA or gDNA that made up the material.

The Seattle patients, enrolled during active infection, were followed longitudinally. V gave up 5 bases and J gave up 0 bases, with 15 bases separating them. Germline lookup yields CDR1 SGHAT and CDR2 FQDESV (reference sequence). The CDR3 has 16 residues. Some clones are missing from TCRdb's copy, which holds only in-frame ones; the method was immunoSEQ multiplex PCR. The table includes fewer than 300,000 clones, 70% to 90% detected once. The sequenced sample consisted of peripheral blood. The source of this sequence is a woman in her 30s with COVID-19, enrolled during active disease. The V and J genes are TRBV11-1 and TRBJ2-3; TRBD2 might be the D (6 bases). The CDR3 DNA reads TGTGCCAGCAGCCCCCAGGGAGGCCCCAGCACAGATACGCAGTATTTT. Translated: CASSPQGGPSTDTQYF.